The T cell receptor beta chain under discussion was sequenced for a study of blood T cell repertoires in COVID-19. Study overall: The study drew acute and convalescent COVID-19 samples from the United States, Italy and Spain. Sources were T cells, B-cell-depleted T cells, or PBMCs; the material itself was cDNA or gDNA.

Deletions cut 3 bases from V and 2 bases from J, with 12 bases between. CDR1 and CDR2 from the germline V gene are GTSNPN and SVGIG (reference sequence). The CDR3 consists of 14 residues. The assay was immunoSEQ multiplex PCR, and TCRdb's table has in-frame clones only and misses some. Of fewer than 300,000 clones listed, more than 75% are singletons. Sequenced material: peripheral blood. This chain connects TRBV30 to TRBJ2-3, with TRBD2 as a possible D gene (6 bases). The clonotype originates from a woman aged 40 to 50 who had recovered from COVID-19. The CDR3 nucleotides read TGTGCCTGGAGGGTGTGGGGGGACACAGATACGCAGTATTTT. It is translated as CAWRVWGDTDTQYF.